This T cell receptor (beta chain) was recorded in a study of blood T cell repertoires in COVID-19. Turning to the study itself: Sources were T cells, B-cell-depleted T cells, or PBMCs; the material itself was cDNA or gDNA.

The protocol was immunoSEQ multiplex PCR, while the TCRdb copy is restricted to in-frame clones and leaves out a portion. Seen here are about 190,000 clones, about 86% observed once, and the top ten hold 14%. CDR1 and CDR2 (germline): MDHEN, SYDVKM. The length of the CDR3 is 14 residues. The V and J ends lost 4 bases and 5 bases respectively, with 12 bases between them. Input material: peripheral blood. The receptor's source is a man aged 25 to 40 with active or convalescent COVID-19. This chain connects TRBV28 to TRBJ1-5, with D perhaps matching TRBD1 (5 bases). The CDR3 coding sequence is TGTGCCAGCAGTTCGTTACAGGTCCATCAGCCCCAGCATTTT. It codes for CASSSLQVHQPQHF.